The sequence of this TCR beta chain was determined in a study of regulatory T cells in long-lasting Graves disease (dated by TCRdb to the early 2020s). Background on the whole study: Persistent Graves' disease meant more than 5 years of antithyroid drug treatment with TSH receptor autoantibodies that stayed positive. Peripheral blood TCR sequencing and RNA sequencing compared persistent Graves' disease patients with newly diagnosed Graves' disease patients. The study was registered as a clinical trial and conducted in China. A total of 33 samples were covered by TCR sequencing, comprising around 13 persistent and roughly 20 newly diagnosed Graves' disease patients. On average, persistent Graves' disease patients in the clinical cohort had been on antithyroid drugs for about 9.7 years. General study outcomes and caveats: Sequencing and analysis were restricted to the TCR beta chain. The small sample size was acknowledged by the authors as a limitation that may reduce accuracy. Persistent Graves' disease patients showed lower TCR Shannon entropy and fewer highly expanded clones than newly diagnosed patients, suggesting clonal expansion. Preferential use of TRBV28, TRBJ1-2 and TRBJ2-5 was observed in persistent disease, whereas TRBV20-1 and TRBJ2-1 were favored in newly diagnosed disease. The study examined only peripheral blood because the primary lesion, thyroid tissue, could not be accessed. A larger number of public clonotypes was shared among persistent patients (fewer than 3,000) than among newly diagnosed patients (around 890).

This clonotype was found a few times. The antigen it recognizes is unknown. No much larger clone exists at a distance of one base, and base qualities are not known. Reading from cysteine to phenylalanine, the CDR3 counts 15 amino acids. Only CDR3 DNA remains: 45 bases, in frame from the first base. Clipping removes 4 bases from V and 6 bases from J, with 6 as the unmatched junction base count. For CDR1 and CDR2, the germline V gene lists KGHSH and LQKENI. The library was obtained by multiplex PCR. Sequencing took place on an Illumina HiSeq 4000. To build TCR beta libraries, CDR3 regions were amplified by Arm-PCR using iRepertoire HTBI primers. Gel purification was performed on PCR products prior to sequencing. On the authors' methods: A total of roughly 67 TRBV and 14 TRBJ segments were identified across samples and were used for gene usage analysis of CDR3 amino acid clonotypes. Filtered high-quality paired reads were merged into contigs using COPE and FqMerger. Contigs were aligned with BLAST to IMGT TRBV, TRBD and TRBJ reference genes, and CDR3 was defined per IMGT. Clonotypes above 0.1% frequency were classified as highly expanded clones. Shannon entropy served as the measure of repertoire diversity, while the Gini coefficient captured V-J evenness. Clonotypes shared by more than one individual were considered public. TCRdb redid the processing of the public reads, applying fastp at Q25 and MiXCR, and retained in-frame beta chains. Duplicate CDR3 protein sequences are folded into a single record with the most common DNA and genes. Here the V and J calls rest on TCRdb's processing, not on the authors' analysis. Here the sample has about 660,000 distinct CDR3 sequences; 30% occur a single time. The ten largest clones take up about 40% of the sample.

This specimen's time point label, per the study, means: persistent/refractory GD, antithyroid drugs over 5 years with positive TRAb. RNA was extracted from PBMCs in TRIzol for both TCR sequencing and RNA sequencing. The diagnosis of Graves' disease was made according to American Thyroid Association guidelines. Patients were recruited from an endocrinology department in Xi'an, China. Each patient gave 9 to 10 milliliters of peripheral blood, collected in an EDTA anticoagulant tube. PBMCs were isolated by Ficoll Paque Plus density gradient separation without further T cell sorting. An Agilent 2100 Bioanalyzer and agarose gel were used to check RNA quality, and a NanoDrop 2000 was used to measure RNA concentration.

Recombination joined TRBV18 with TRBJ1-6; 7 nucleotides in the junction match TRBD1. This material consisted of peripheral blood mononuclear cells (PBMCs), taken when the disease was refractory, from a patient treated with antithyroid drugs. The sequence was collected from a female donor with Graves disease. The sequenced DNA is TGTGCCAGCTCACTCACAGGGGTGCCTAATTCACCCCTCCACTTT. It translates to CASSLTGVPNSPLHF.